Included here is one TCR beta chain sequence, with context. Its antigen is still unknown. The CDR3 spans 15 residues. The V gene lost 5 bases and the J gene lost 6 bases, with 16 bases spanning the gap. In germline, CDR1 is KGHSH, CDR2 LQKENI. The data were taken from a study of shared clonotypes between healthy human individuals. Study-level findings and limits: Depth was large, yet rarefaction showed that sorted-subset sequencing was incomplete.

The assay was immunoSEQ multiplex PCR, and TCRdb's table has in-frame clones only and misses some. In the table there are roughly 1 million clones, around 74% of which are singletons. Sample: memory CD4+ T cells sorted from blood. The subset denotes: CD45RA-negative fraction. This sequence was found in a man younger than 35 in good health. The chain combines TRBV18 with TRBJ2-2; D not certain. In DNA form, the CDR3 reads TGTGCCAGCTCAAGTAACAGTTTGGGCGCCGGGGAGCTGTTTTTT. This gives the protein CASSSNSLGAGELFF.